The present TCR beta chain was sequenced within a study of T cell responses to AZD1222 COVID-19 vaccine (TCRdb year 2021). For the study in its entirety: AZD1222 recipients whose second dose came at about 4 weeks and those whose second dose came at about 12 weeks were combined into one group, since spike-specific TCR depth and breadth did not differ between the two schedules. TCR sequencing covered fewer than 250 trial participants: about 210 given two doses of AZD1222 and approximately 26 given two doses of MenACWY control vaccine. Enrollment into the trials was organized by age into subgroups of 18-55, 56-69 and 70-plus years, and those subgroups contained approximately 160, 26 and 62 TCR-sequenced participants, respectively.

This clone has only one observation. The specificity of this receptor is unknown. Per-base quality was not reported, and no clone a single base away is much larger than it. General findings and caveats noted by the study authors: The 56-69-year group was small, and its depth increase did not reach significance, likely because of low power. Because no samples from the day 14 peak response were available, repertoires could be characterized only after the peak T cell response. Nearly half of unique spike-specific TCRs reportedly recognized epitopes outside regions mutated in the B.1.351 and B.1.1.7 variants. Vaccine-associated CD4 TCRs spanned the whole spike protein, with dominant responses in regions 160-218 and 743-854. After two AZD1222 doses, spike-specific TCR breadth and depth were significantly higher than at day 0 and than in MenACWY recipients. Conclusions about previously exposed vaccinees are limited, since just five or six AZD1222 recipients were seropositive for SARS-CoV-2 at baseline. Participants were mostly white British and included more females than males, and it was suggested by the authors that clonal diversity may have been underestimated.

The CDR3 regions of human TCRbeta chains were subjected to immunosequencing. The source study handled its data this way. TCRs in the repertoires were matched against a reference library of SARS-CoV-2-specific TCRs that had been generated with the MIRA antigen-specificity platform. Breadth was defined as the fraction of unique TCRs that were SARS-CoV-2-associated, and depth was defined as the fraction of total T cells that were SARS-CoV-2-associated. Each spike-specific TCR was assigned to its reactive spike region and to a CD4 or CD8 class using the MIRA data. Log10-transformed breadth and depth values were compared by one-way ANOVA with Sidak's multiple comparisons tests. The immuneACCESS repertoire file appears here via TCRdb, limited to in-frame rearrangements. These files lack a portion of the clones; in checked studies, under half of the deficit traces to unresolved V genes, and the cause of the others is not known. The DNA was the basis for D and trimming; V, J and clone size are from that table. Across this sample there are approximately 160,000 clones, with roughly nine tenths seen only once. About 3% of the sample lies in the top ten.

The time point label on this specimen signifies: baseline before first vaccination. The vaccinee samples were drawn from two UK trials, COV001 and COV002, one of which was a single-blind randomized controlled phase 2/3 trial testing AZD1222 (ChAdOx1 nCoV-19) in healthy adults. For TCRbeta chain sequencing, PBMC samples from trial participants were taken at day 0 and at day 28 after the second dose. The sample in question was peripheral blood, obtained on day 0 of AZD1222 vaccination. The origin of this receptor is an adult in good health.

The CDR3 corresponds to CASSQQGALGYTF. The nucleotide sequence reads TGTGCCAGCAGCCAACAGGGTGCACTTGGCTACACCTTC. The rearranged chain carries TRBV3-1 (or the pseudogene TRBV3-2) and TRBJ1-2; the best D guess is TRBD1, with 5 bases matching. From the cysteine through the phenylalanine, the CDR3 covers 13 amino acids. CDR3 DNA only is kept here, 39 bases in frame from base 1. Reading the germline V gene (reference sequence) gives CDR1 LGHDT and CDR2 YNNKEL. The trim is 2 bases for V and 7 bases for J, with a gap of 11 bases between the germline ends.